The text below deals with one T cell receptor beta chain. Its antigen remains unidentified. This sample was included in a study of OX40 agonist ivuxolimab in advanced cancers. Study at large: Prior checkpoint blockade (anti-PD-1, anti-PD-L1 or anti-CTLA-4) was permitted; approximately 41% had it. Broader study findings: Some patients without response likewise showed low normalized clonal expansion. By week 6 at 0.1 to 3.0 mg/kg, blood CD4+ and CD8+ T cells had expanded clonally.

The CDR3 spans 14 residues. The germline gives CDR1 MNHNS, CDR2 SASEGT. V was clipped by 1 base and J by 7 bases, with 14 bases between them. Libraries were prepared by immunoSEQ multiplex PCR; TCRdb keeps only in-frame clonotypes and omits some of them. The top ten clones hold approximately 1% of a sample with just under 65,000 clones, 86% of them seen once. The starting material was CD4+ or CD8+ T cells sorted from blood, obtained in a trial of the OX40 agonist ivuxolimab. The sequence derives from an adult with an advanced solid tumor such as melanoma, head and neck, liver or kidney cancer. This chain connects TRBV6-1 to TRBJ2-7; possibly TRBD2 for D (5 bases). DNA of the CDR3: TGTGCCAGCAGTGAAGGACCAACGGCGGGTGAGCAGTACTTC. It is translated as CASSEGPTAGEQYF.